A selection of T cell receptor beta chains follows, all from one sample in a study of T cell responses to AZD1222 COVID-19 vaccine. The table came from immunoSEQ multiplex PCR; TCRdb's copy has only in-frame clones and leaves some out. Among tens of thousands of clones listed, 75% to 90% were seen once. The sequences come from peripheral blood, collected on day 0 of AZD1222 vaccination. The receptors shown here come from an adult in good health. The CDR3 runs from the conserved cysteine through the conserved F or W. Each record gives: clone size, D gene, CDR3 length, V gene, J gene, CDR3 DNA, CDR3 protein. A D gene is named only where the DNA matches it firmly. Clone size, where shown, is once, few, many, or a class for clones that have expanded.

clone size: .
D gene: TRBD2
CDR3 length: 14
V gene: TRBV28
J gene: TRBJ2-7
CDR3 DNA: TGTGCCAGCAGTATTCCGGGAGGGGCCTACGAGCAGTACTTC
CDR3 protein: CASSIPGGAYEQYF

clone size: .
D gene: TRBD1
CDR3 length: 17
V gene: TRBV11-3
J gene: TRBJ2-1
CDR3 DNA: TGTGCCAGCAGCCGTACCCCTGGGGACAGGTCGTACAATGAGCAGTTCTTC
CDR3 protein: CASSRTPGDRSYNEQFF

clone size: .
D gene: TRBD1
CDR3 length: 14
V gene: TRBV19
J gene: TRBJ1-3
CDR3 DNA: TGTGCCACCCGACAGGGGGCGAGCGGAAACACCATATATTTT
CDR3 protein: CATRQGASGNTIYF

clone size: .
D gene: .
CDR3 length: 15
V gene: TRBV21-1
J gene: TRBJ2-7
CDR3 DNA: TGTGCCAGCAGCACAAAGACAGGGGGCCGCTACGAGCAGTACTTC
CDR3 protein: CASSTKTGGRYEQYF

clone size: .
D gene: .
CDR3 length: 15
V gene: TRBV15
J gene: TRBJ1-5
CDR3 DNA: TGTGCCACCAGCAGAGATTTGGGAAACGGGCAGCCCCAGCATTTT
CDR3 protein: CATSRDLGNGQPQHF

clone size: .
D gene: .
CDR3 length: 14
V gene: TRBV11-2
J gene: TRBJ2-2
CDR3 DNA: TGTGCCAGCAGTTCAGTCGTGGACACCGGGGAGCTGTTTTTT
CDR3 protein: CASSSVVDTGELFF

clone size: .
D gene: TRBD2
CDR3 length: 16
V gene: TRBV19
J gene: TRBJ2-1
CDR3 DNA: TGTGCCAGTATGGGGCTTCTAGCGGGGGGTTACAATGAGCAGTTCTTC
CDR3 protein: CASMGLLAGGYNEQFF

clone size: .
D gene: .
CDR3 length: 16
V gene: TRBV15
J gene: TRBJ1-2
CDR3 DNA: TGTGCCACCAGCAGATTTCAACCCCGGGAAAACTATGGCTACACCTTC
CDR3 protein: CATSRFQPRENYGYTF

clone size: .
D gene: .
CDR3 length: 13
V gene: TRBV12-3/TRBV12-4
J gene: TRBJ1-1
CDR3 DNA: TGTGCCAGCAGTTTTAACGACGGACGTGAAGCTTTCTTT
CDR3 protein: CASSFNDGREAFF

clone size: few
D gene: .
CDR3 length: 13
V gene: TRBV19
J gene: TRBJ1-1
CDR3 DNA: TGTGCCAGTAGTATGTGGCTTTACACTGAAGCTTTCTTT
CDR3 protein: CASSMWLYTEAFF

clone size: .
D gene: .
CDR3 length: 13
V gene: TRBV10-3
J gene: TRBJ1-1
CDR3 DNA: TGTGCCATCAGTGATTTAACAGCCACTGAAGCTTTCTTT
CDR3 protein: CAISDLTATEAFF

clone size: .
D gene: .
CDR3 length: 15
V gene: TRBV7-2
J gene: TRBJ2-3
CDR3 DNA: TGTGCCAGCAGCTTCGTGGGACTTCCCACAGATACGCAGTATTTT
CDR3 protein: CASSFVGLPTDTQYF

clone size: .
D gene: .
CDR3 length: 15
V gene: TRBV2
J gene: TRBJ1-2
CDR3 DNA: TGTGCCAGCAGTGAGTACCTGGCCCAATCCTATGGCTACACCTTC
CDR3 protein: CASSEYLAQSYGYTF

clone size: .
D gene: .
CDR3 length: 12
V gene: TRBV18
J gene: TRBJ2-7
CDR3 DNA: TGTGCCAGCTCACCTCAAAATGGGGAGCAGTACTTC
CDR3 protein: CASSPQNGEQYF

clone size: .
D gene: .
CDR3 length: 14
V gene: TRBV19
J gene: TRBJ2-3
CDR3 DNA: TGTGCCAGTAGTGGGTCAGCCCGCACAGATACGCAGTATTTT
CDR3 protein: CASSGSARTDTQYF

clone size: .
D gene: TRBD2
CDR3 length: 16
V gene: TRBV4-2
J gene: TRBJ2-3
CDR3 DNA: TGTGCCAGCAGCCAAGGTCCAGCGGGGGGGCCAGATACGCAGTATTTT
CDR3 protein: CASSQGPAGGPDTQYF

clone size: .
D gene: .
CDR3 length: 15
V gene: TRBV11-2
J gene: TRBJ1-3
CDR3 DNA: TGTGCCAGCAGCTTAGGGGGCGAATCTGGAAACACCATATATTTT
CDR3 protein: CASSLGGESGNTIYF

clone size: .
D gene: .
CDR3 length: 18
V gene: TRBV30
J gene: TRBJ1-4
CDR3 DNA: TGTGCCTGGAGTGTACGATTGGGGAGTCTGGGGACAAATGAAAAACTGTTTTTT
CDR3 protein: CAWSVRLGSLGTNEKLFF

clone size: .
D gene: .
CDR3 length: 11
V gene: TRBV28
J gene: TRBJ1-1
CDR3 DNA: TGTGCCAGCAGGGAAGAGGGTAGAGCTTTCTTT
CDR3 protein: CASREEGRAFF

clone size: .
D gene: .
CDR3 length: 12
V gene: TRBV29-1
J gene: TRBJ2-5
CDR3 DNA: TGCAGCCAACGGGTGGGGCTGGGGACCCAGTACTTC
CDR3 protein: CSQRVGLGTQYF

clone size: .
D gene: .
CDR3 length: 12
V gene: TRBV19
J gene: TRBJ1-6
CDR3 DNA: TGTGCCAGTAGTATCGCAGGATCACCCCTCCACTTT
CDR3 protein: CASSIAGSPLHF

clone size: .
D gene: .
CDR3 length: 15
V gene: TRBV19
J gene: TRBJ1-4
CDR3 DNA: TGTGCCAGTAGTGCCATTGGCCAGGGAGGTGAAAAACTGTTTTTT
CDR3 protein: CASSAIGQGGEKLFF

clone size: .
D gene: .
CDR3 length: 20
V gene: TRBV11-3
J gene: TRBJ1-5
CDR3 DNA: TGTGCCAGCAGCTTAACCCCGGACTCTATAGGGGATGCGTTTCCACAGCCCCAGCATTTT
CDR3 protein: CASSLTPDSIGDAFPQPQHF

clone size: .
D gene: .
CDR3 length: 16
V gene: TRBV28
J gene: TRBJ1-1
CDR3 DNA: TGTGCCAGCAGTTCCGCCTACAGGGAGATGGGTACTGAAGCTTTCTTT
CDR3 protein: CASSSAYREMGTEAFF

clone size: .
D gene: TRBD2
CDR3 length: 15
V gene: TRBV5-4
J gene: TRBJ2-7
CDR3 DNA: TGTGCCAGCAGCTTGGATAGCGGGGGAGCCTTGTTGCAGTACTTC
CDR3 protein: CASSLDSGGALLQYF

clone size: .
D gene: .
CDR3 length: 13
V gene: TRBV6-5
J gene: TRBJ2-7
CDR3 DNA: TGTGCCAGCAGTTATAGCAGAACCTACGAGCAGTACTTC
CDR3 protein: CASSYSRTYEQYF

clone size: few
D gene: .
CDR3 length: 16
V gene: TRBV27
J gene: TRBJ2-6
CDR3 DNA: TGTGCCAGCAGTCATGAGAGACCCTCTGGGGCCAACGTCCTGACTTTC
CDR3 protein: CASSHERPSGANVLTF